The 20 T cell receptor beta chains below all came from one sample that was sequenced in a study of T cell responses to AZD1222 COVID-19 vaccine. Produced via immunoSEQ multiplex PCR; TCRdb's table is partial and in-frame only. The sample consists of under 70,000 clones, around 80% of them appearing once. This material consisted of peripheral blood, taken on day 0 of AZD1222 vaccination. The receptors were sampled from an adult in good health.

This chain links TRBV7-2 with TRBJ2-7; 7 bases fit TRBD1. Germline CDR1 is SGHTA and CDR2 is FQGNSA. Trimming cost V 3 bases and J 3 bases; bases outside gene matches: 2. The CDR3 consists of 13 residues. The CDR3 sequence: CASSFGQVYEQYF. CDR3 sequence (DNA): TGTGCCAGCAGCTTTGGACAGGTCTACGAGCAGTACTTC.

The rearrangement joins TRBV6-5 to TRBJ2-1, with 9 bases fitting TRBD1. Germline V gene sequence: CDR1 MNHEY, CDR2 SVGAGI. CDR3 length: 16 residues. The J segment lost 4 bases and the V segment lost 2 bases, leaving 6 bases of the junction unmatched. CDR3 protein: CASSYTGTGIYNEQFF. The CDR3 region has the DNA TGTGCCAGCAGTTACACCGGGACAGGGATTTACAATGAGCAGTTCTTC.

This clone was seen only a few times. The chain recombines TRBV5-1 with TRBJ1-5; D not resolved. Germline CDR1 is SGHRS and CDR2 is YFSETQ. Trimming shortened V by 4 bases and J by 0 bases, and 11 bases separated the two germline ends. The CDR3 spans 15 residues. CDR3 region: CASSPDGYSNQPQHF. The CDR3 DNA follows: TGCGCCAGCAGCCCGGACGGGTATAGCAATCAGCCCCAGCATTTT.

V is TRBV5-1 and J is TRBJ1-4; TRBD1 matches at 9 bases. V shed 4 bases and J 8 bases; nucleotides not matched to a gene: 6. The CDR3 is 14 residues long. Germline CDR1 and CDR2: SGHRS and YFSETQ. In DNA form, the CDR3 reads TGCGCCAGCAGCCGGGGACAGGGAGGCGAAAAACTGTTTTTT. Encoded protein: CASSRGQGGEKLFF.

A few counts support this clone. V and J are TRBV7-2 and TRBJ2-7, with 10 bases fitting TRBD2. The germline V gene encodes CDR1 SGHTA and CDR2 FQGNSA. V was clipped by 2 bases and J by 5 bases; unmatched bases: 3. This CDR3 region has 14 residues. CDR3 bases: TGTGCCAGCAGCTTACTAGCGGGAGCCCACGAGCAGTACTTC. Its protein product is CASSLLAGAHEQYF.

This chain links TRBV20-1 with TRBJ1-5; 9 bases agree with TRBD1. The ends lost 5 bases at V and 11 bases at J; junction bases unmatched: 4. The CDR3 length is 11 residues. Germline CDR1 reads DFQATT; CDR2 reads SNEGSKA (reference sequence). DNA of the CDR3: TGCAGTGCTGGGGACAGGGAGACCCAGCATTTT. Amino acid sequence: CSAGDRETQHF.

V gene TRBV19 combines with J gene TRBJ2-7; the D gene is possibly TRBD1 (5 bases). CDR3 size: 14 residues. With 2 bases removed from V and 5 bases from J, the gap between germline ends came to 13 bases. Germline CDR1 reads LNHDA; CDR2 reads SQIVND (reference sequence). CDR3: CASSINQGWDEQYF. The CDR3 coding sequence is TGTGCCAGTAGTATAAATCAGGGATGGGACGAGCAGTACTTC.

This clone was observed once. V gene TRBV27 combines with J gene TRBJ1-3, with unresolved D. Trimming shortened V by 4 bases and J by 0 bases, and 7 bases separated the two germline ends. The CDR3 contains 14 residues. Germline V CDR1 and CDR2: MNHEY, SMNVEV (reference sequence). CDR3 in DNA: TGTGCCAGCAGTTCCCGCAGCTCTGGAAACACCATATATTTT. It translates to CASSSRSSGNTIYF.

The CDR3: CASSVARGGTGELFF. DNA for the CDR3: TGTGCCAGCAGCGTAGCCAGGGGTGGCACCGGGGAGCTGTTTTTT. The chain joins TRBV9 to TRBJ2-2; D is perhaps TRBD1 (6 bases). Trimming left V 0 bases short and J 4 bases short, with 10 bases between. CDR3 size: 15 residues. Germline CDR1 reads SGDLS; CDR2 reads YYNGEE.

CDR3 residues: CASSAYRGNTEAFF. The CDR3, as DNA: TGTGCCAGCAGCGCCTACAGGGGCAACACTGAAGCTTTCTTT. This chain uses TRBV13 with TRBJ1-1, with 7 bases identical to TRBD1. Germline lookup yields CDR1 PRHDT and CDR2 FYEKMQ (reference sequence). This CDR3 is 14 amino acids long. V shed 5 bases and J 2 bases; nucleotides not matched to a gene: 5. The full variable domain, with the rest looked up from reference TRBV13 and TRBJ1-1, is AAGVIQSPRHLIKEKRETATLKCYPIPRHDTVYWYQQGPGQDPQFLISFYEKMQSDKGSIPDRFSAQQFSDYHSELNMSSLELGDSALYFCASSAYRGNTEAFFGQGTRLTVV.

The V gene is TRBV9, the J gene TRBJ2-1; 7 positions agree with TRBD1. The CDR3 covers 12 residues. J lost 7 bases, V lost 3 bases, and 1 base had no gene match. Germline values: CDR1 SGDLS, CDR2 YYNGEE. This CDR3 is CASSGQGNEQFF. In nucleotides, the CDR3 is TGTGCCAGCAGCGGACAGGGAAATGAGCAGTTCTTC.

V usage is TRBV15 and J usage is TRBJ1-5; D not resolved. The CDR3 runs to 15 residues. V was cut by 5 bases and J by 0 bases, with 11 bases left in between. Germline CDR1 and CDR2: LNHNV and YYDKDF (reference sequence). As DNA, the CDR3 is TGTGCCACCAGCGTGACGGGTTATAGCAATCAGCCCCAGCATTTT. It encodes CATSVTGYSNQPQHF.

This clone appeared a few times. The rearrangement uses TRBV4-3 and TRBJ2-7; D could derive from TRBD1 or TRBD2 (5 bases each). The V end was cut by 0 bases, the J end by 6 bases, with 12 bases between. The CDR3 spans 14 residues. The germline V gene has CDR1 LGHNA and CDR2 YSLEER. The chain's CDR3 is CASSQDEGRGEQYF. The CDR3, as DNA: TGCGCCAGCAGCCAAGATGAGGGGCGAGGCGAGCAGTACTTC.

The chain couples TRBV28 to TRBJ1-2; tentatively, D is TRBD1 (5 bases). Looked up from germline, CDR1 is MDHEN and CDR2 is SYDVKM. The V and J ends lost 5 bases and 2 bases respectively, with 18 bases between them. The CDR3 is made up of 16 amino acids. CDR3 sequence: CASSLGDWGGNYGYTF. DNA of the CDR3: TGTGCCAGCAGTCTCGGCGATTGGGGGGGGAACTATGGCTACACCTTC.

V is TRBV19 and J is TRBJ2-7; D remains ambiguous. This CDR3 has 13 residues. The germline V and J ends were trimmed by 3 bases and 3 bases, with 9 bases remaining between them. Germline CDR1 reads LNHDA; CDR2 reads SQIVND (reference sequence). The CDR3 protein is CASSIGLDYEQYF. In nucleotides, the CDR3 is TGTGCCAGTAGTATTGGGCTAGACTACGAGCAGTACTTC.

Comment on this clone: Other DNA sequences of this sample code for an identical CDR3. This chain links TRBV24-1 with TRBJ1-2; D is uncertain. The CDR3 spans 12 residues. The V end was cut by 4 bases, the J end by 3 bases, with 5 bases between. CDR1 KGHDR and CDR2 SFDVKD come from the germline V gene. The CDR3 is CATSDQDYGYTF. CDR3 coding DNA: TGTGCCACCAGTGACCAGGACTATGGCTACACCTTC.

The rearrangement uses TRBV7-2 and TRBJ1-1, with D perhaps matching TRBD1 (5 bases). Germline CDR1 and CDR2: SGHTA and FQGNSA. This CDR3 has 13 residues. The V gene lost 6 bases and the J gene lost 5 bases, with 13 bases spanning the gap. The CDR3 DNA reads TGTGCCAGCAGTTTTTACGGGGCGACTGAAGCTTTCTTT. This codes for CASSFYGATEAFF.

V gene TRBV7-9 combines with J gene TRBJ2-7; no clear D. Germline V gives CDR1 SEHNR, CDR2 FQNEAQ (reference sequence). CDR3 length equals 12 residues. V lost 5 bases to trimming and J lost 0 bases, with 5 bases between them. The CDR3 coding sequence is TGTGCCAGCAGCCCGAACTCCTACGAGCAGTACTTC. This codes for CASSPNSYEQYF. The full variable domain, in which reference TRBV7-9 and TRBJ2-7 provide the parts outside the CDR3, is DTGVSQNPRHKITKRGQNVTFRCDPISEHNRLYWYRQTLGQGPEFLTYFQNEAQLEKSRLLSDRFSAERPKGSFSTLEIQRTEQGDSAMYLCASSPNSYEQYFGPGTRLTVT.

The rearrangement uses TRBV6-2 or TRBV6-3 and TRBJ2-2; 9 bases are a match to TRBD1. Germline assignment: CDR1 MNHEY and CDR2 SVGEGT. The V gene end was trimmed by 5 bases and the J gene end by 6 bases; junction bases not matched to a gene: 10. The CDR3 sequence is 16 residues long. The chain's CDR3 is CASSETGGDVAGELFF. CDR3 DNA sequence: TGTGCCAGCAGTGAGACAGGGGGGGACGTCGCCGGGGAGCTGTTTTTT.

The chain employs TRBV11-3 and TRBJ1-1; D is uncertain. Trimming pared 5 bases from V and 7 bases from J, leaving 14 bases between. The length of the CDR3 is 13 residues. CDR1 SGHNT and CDR2 YENEEA come from the germline V gene. The CDR3 reads CASSPDATDEAFF. CDR3 bases: TGTGCCAGCAGCCCCGACGCGACGGATGAAGCTTTCTTT.